What follows are 3 T cell receptor beta chains derived from one specimen sequenced in a study of blood T cell repertoires in COVID-19 (dated by TCRdb to 2020 to 2021). Library prep was done by the immunoSEQ multiplex PCR assay. Not all clones reach the TCRdb copy of this immuneACCESS table, which keeps in-frame sequences only. Checked studies attribute under half of the gap to unresolved V genes and leave the rest unexplained. The sample records about 140,000 clones, 80% to 90% of which are singletons. In total, the top ten clones hold roughly 3% of the sample. Material for sequencing was peripheral blood. The receptors were gathered from a woman aged 60 to 75 with active COVID-19.

This sequence joins TRBV7-3 and TRBJ2-1; a possible D gene is TRBD2 (5 bases). The V end was cut by 5 bases, the J end by 0 bases, with 20 bases between. The CDR3 is made up of 18 amino acids. Looked up from germline, CDR1 is SGHTA and CDR2 is FQGTGA. CDR3 loop: CASSQFPSLGSSYNEQFF. Here the CDR3 DNA reads TGTGCCAGCAGCCAGTTTCCTTCACTAGGCAGCTCCTACAATGAGCAGTTCTTC.

The rearrangement joins TRBV13 to TRBJ1-4; 7 bases are shared with TRBD1. In germline, CDR1 is PRHDT, CDR2 FYEKMQ (reference sequence). This CDR3 region has 14 residues. V was clipped by 5 bases and J by 3 bases; unmatched bases: 3. CDR3 sequence reads: CASSPGQANEKLFF. The CDR3 bases are TGTGCCAGCAGCCCAGGACAGGCTAATGAAAAACTGTTTTTT.

V is TRBV3-1 (or the pseudogene TRBV3-2) and J is TRBJ1-5; the D is unclear. The CDR3 extends over 14 amino acids. CDR1 and CDR2 (germline): LGHDT, YNNKEL (reference sequence). Trimming took off 5 bases at V and 0 bases at J, with 8 bases between the two ends. The CDR3 DNA reads TGTGCCAGCAGCAGATCAGGTAGCAATCAGCCCCAGCATTTT. This translates into CASSRSGSNQPQHF.